The 2 T cell receptor beta chains below come from one sample, sequenced in a study of cytomegalovirus exposure and HLA in healthy donors (TCRdb year 2017). To prepare the library, the immunoSEQ multiplex PCR assay was applied. For the multiplex PCR, a mixture combining 60 forward primers for TCR Vbeta segments and 13 reverse primers for TCR Jbeta segments was used. TCRdb mirrors the immuneACCESS table, restricted to in-frame sequences. Some clones are absent from its copies; in checked studies, under half trace to an unresolved V gene, and the reason for the others is unknown. The sample data list fewer than 150,000 clones, and roughly 80% of these were observed just once. Approximately 0.24% of the sample is held by the ten biggest clonotypes. The specimen was PBMCs. The receptor source for this set is a man in his fifties in good health and CMV-seronegative.

This chain connects TRBV2 to TRBJ2-1; 7 nucleotides line up with TRBD1. This CDR3 spans 15 amino acids. Losses at the gene ends were 8 bases for V and 8 bases for J; bases not matched to a gene: 15. Per the germline V gene, CDR1 is SNHLY and CDR2 is FYNNEI. CDR3 amino acids: CASGIPDRVKDEQFF. The CDR3 bases are TGTGCCAGCGGTATCCCCGACAGGGTAAAGGATGAGCAGTTCTTC.

This chain connects TRBV11-3 to TRBJ2-7; 11 positions match TRBD2. CDR3 length: 16 residues. Germline assignment: CDR1 SGHNT and CDR2 YENEEA. Losses at the gene ends were 5 bases for V and 4 bases for J; bases not matched to a gene: 10. The CDR3, as DNA: TGTGCCAGCAGCGTCAGCCCCGGGACTAGCGGTTACGAGCAGTACTTC. It yields the protein CASSVSPGTSGYEQYF.